The next 2 T cell receptor beta chains were all read from a single sample in a study of tumor and adjacent non-tumor tissue in lung cancer. This sample's RNA came from whole unsorted tissue. The normal lung tissue was taken more than 3 cm from the tumor edge. TCRbeta libraries were built with three rounds of nested PCR, modified from ARM-PCR. TCRdb itself ran the multiplex PCR reads through MiXCR, one entry per CDR3 protein. The data show some 100,000 distinct CDR3 sequences, with around three fifths seen just once and roughly a fifth held by the top ten. Specimen: distant non-tumor lung tissue. The receptors derive from a man aged 30-40 years with non-small cell lung cancer.

This clonotype was seen a few times. This may be a read error, as it is one base from a much larger clone. This chain links TRBV20-1 with TRBJ2-5; 9 bases map to TRBD2. CDR1 is DFQATT, CDR2 SNEGSKA, per germline (reference sequence). The CDR3 sequence is 16 residues long. The CDR3 DNA is TGCAGTGCTAGAGTTAGCGGGGGCCCCATTCAAGAGATCCAGTACTTC. This encodes CSARVSGGPIQEIQYF.

This clonotype appeared a few times. The chain employs TRBV11-2 and TRBJ1-2, with unresolved D. The CDR3 has 12 amino acids. Trimming took off 10 bases at V and 7 bases at J, with 16 bases between the two ends. The germline CDR1 and CDR2 sequences are SGHAT and FQNNGV. In DNA, the CDR3 is TGTGCCACCGCGGTTGGCCGTGCTGGCTACACCTTC. The encoded protein is CATAVGRAGYTF. Together with reference TRBV11-2 and TRBJ1-2, the CDR3 gives the full variable domain: EAGVAQSPRYKIIEKRQSVAFWCNPISGHATLYWYQQILGQGPKLLIQFQNNGVVDDSQLPKDRFSAERLKGVDSTLKIQPAKLEDSAVYLCATAVGRAGYTFGSGTRLTVV.